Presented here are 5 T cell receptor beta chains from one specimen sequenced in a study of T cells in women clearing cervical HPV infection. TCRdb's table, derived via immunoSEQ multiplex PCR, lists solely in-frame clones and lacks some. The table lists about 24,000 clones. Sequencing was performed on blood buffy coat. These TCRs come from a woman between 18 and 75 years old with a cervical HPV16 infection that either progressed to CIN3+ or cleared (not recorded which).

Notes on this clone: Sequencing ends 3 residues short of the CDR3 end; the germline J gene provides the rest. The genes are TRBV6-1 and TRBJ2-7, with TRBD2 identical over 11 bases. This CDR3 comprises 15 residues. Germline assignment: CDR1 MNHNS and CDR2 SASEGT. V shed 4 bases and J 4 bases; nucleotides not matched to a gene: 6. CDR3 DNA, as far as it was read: TGTGCCAGCAGTGGAACTAGCGGGAGTCGGTACGAG. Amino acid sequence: CASSGTSGSRYE. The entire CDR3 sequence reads CASSGTSGSRYEQYF.

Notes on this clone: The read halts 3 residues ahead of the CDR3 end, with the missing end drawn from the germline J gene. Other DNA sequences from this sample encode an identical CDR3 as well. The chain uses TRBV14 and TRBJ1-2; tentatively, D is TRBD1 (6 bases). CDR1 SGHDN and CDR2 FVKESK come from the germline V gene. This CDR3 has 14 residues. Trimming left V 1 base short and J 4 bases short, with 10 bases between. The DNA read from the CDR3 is TGTGCCAGCAGCCAAGCGAGAGGGGGCTATGGC. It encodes CASSQARGGYG. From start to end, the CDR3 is CASSQARGGYGYTF.

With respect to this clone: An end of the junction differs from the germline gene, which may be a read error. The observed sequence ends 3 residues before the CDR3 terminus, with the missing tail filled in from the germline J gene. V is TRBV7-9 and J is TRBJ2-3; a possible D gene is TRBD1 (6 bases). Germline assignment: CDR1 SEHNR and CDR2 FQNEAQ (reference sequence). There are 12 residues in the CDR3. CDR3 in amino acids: CASSVGAETQYF. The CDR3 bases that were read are TGTGCCAGCAGCGTGGGGGCAGAGACG.

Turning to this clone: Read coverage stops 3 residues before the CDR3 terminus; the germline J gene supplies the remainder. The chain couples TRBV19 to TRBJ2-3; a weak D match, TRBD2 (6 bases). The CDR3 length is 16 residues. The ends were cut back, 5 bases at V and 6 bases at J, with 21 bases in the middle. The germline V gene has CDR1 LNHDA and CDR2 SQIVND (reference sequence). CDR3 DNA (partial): TGTGCCAGTAGTGGGCGGGGACGCATGGTCGTGGATACG. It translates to CASSGRGRMVVDT. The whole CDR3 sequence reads CASSGRGRMVVDTQYF.

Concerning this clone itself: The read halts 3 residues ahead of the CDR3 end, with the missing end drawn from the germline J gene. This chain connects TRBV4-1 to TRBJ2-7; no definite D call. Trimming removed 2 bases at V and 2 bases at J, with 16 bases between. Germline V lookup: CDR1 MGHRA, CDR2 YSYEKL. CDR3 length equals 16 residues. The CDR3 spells CASSQFQVSRTYEQYF. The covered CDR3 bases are TGCGCCAGCAGCCAATTCCAGGTCTCGAGGACCTACGAG.